A selection of T cell receptor beta chains follows, all from one sample in a study of blood T cells in healthy people across ages. TCRdb analysed the 5' RACE reads with MiXCR anew, one entry per CDR3 protein. The sample shows under 2,000,000 distinct CDR3 sequences, 49% of them seen only once. Sequencing was carried out using blood. The receptors come from a woman in her thirties or forties in good health. The CDR3 runs from the conserved cysteine through the conserved F or W. A D gene is named only where the DNA matches it firmly. Not all rows give a size; the values are once, few, many and, for expanded clones, a class.

D	J	V	length	size	DNA	CDR3
TRBD1	TRBJ2-1	TRBV5-1	15	.	TGCGCCAGCAGCCTCCGGACAGGACCTAACAATGAGCAGTTCTTC	CASSLRTGPNNEQFF
.	TRBJ2-5	TRBV20-1	17	few	TGCAGTGCTAGAGATCCGTTGAGGGCAGGGGAAGGGGAGACCCAGTACTTC	CSARDPLRAGEGETQYF
.	TRBJ2-1	TRBV28	14	.	TGTGCCAGCAGTTCAAACCCCAGGGGCAATGAGCAGTTCTTC	CASSSNPRGNEQFF
TRBD2	TRBJ2-1	TRBV28	20	.	TGTGCCAGCAGTTTAAGAGGCCCCGTAGCGGGAGATGTGATTATGAATGAGCAGTTCTTC	CASSLRGPVAGDVIMNEQFF
TRBD1	TRBJ1-4	TRBV7-9	17	.	TGTGCCAGCAGCTTAATCCCTGGGACAGGGAAAAATGAAAAACTGTTTTTT	CASSLIPGTGKNEKLFF
.	TRBJ2-5	TRBV27	13	.	TGTGCCAGCCGGGTGGGGTTCGAGGAGACCCAGTACTTC	CASRVGFEETQYF
.	TRBJ2-5	TRBV7-2	14	many	TGTGCCAGCTGTCCAGGGGTCTTCGGGGAGACCCAGTACTTC	CASCPGVFGETQYF
.	TRBJ2-3	TRBV3-1	16	.	TGTGCCAGCAGCCAAGAGGAGGGGCTAGGCACAGATACGCAGTATTTT	CASSQEEGLGTDTQYF
TRBD2	TRBJ2-3	TRBV27	14	few	TGTGCCAGCAGTCCAGGACTAGCCCATTGGACGCAGTATTTT	CASSPGLAHWTQYF
.	TRBJ2-5	TRBV7-2	13	many	TGTGCCAGCAGCTTAGGAGGCCGGGACATCAAGTACTTC	CASSLGGRDIKYF
.	TRBJ2-4	TRBV29-1	12	.	TGCAGCGTTGTAGAAGCCAAAAACATTCAGTACTTC	CSVVEAKNIQYF
.	TRBJ1-5	TRBV28	15	.	TGTGCCAGCACCCTGAGGGGGGGACGCAATCAGCCCCAGCATTTT	CASTLRGGRNQPQHF
.	TRBJ2-7	TRBV20-1	16	.	TGCAGTGCTAGAGACATTTTTCCTAACACAGCCTACGAGCAGTACTTC	CSARDIFPNTAYEQYF
.	TRBJ2-7	TRBV15	14	.	TGTGCCACCAGCCAGGGGAGGGGCTCCTACGAGCAGTACTTC	CATSQGRGSYEQYF
TRBD1	TRBJ2-7	TRBV6-2/TRBV6-3	18	.	TGTGCCAGCAGTTACCAGACAGGGGGCTCGAGAAGCTCCTACGAGCAGTACTTC	CASSYQTGGSRSSYEQYF
.	TRBJ2-6	TRBV9	15	.	TGTGCCAGCCGGATCGGGGCGGGAGGGGCCAACGTCCTGACTTTC	CASRIGAGGANVLTF
TRBD1	TRBJ1-5	TRBV28	16	few	TGTGCCAGCACCAAAGTTCCCGGGACAGCAAATCAGCCCCAGCATTTT	CASTKVPGTANQPQHF
TRBD1	TRBJ2-1	TRBV20-1	19	.	TGCAGTGCTAGAGTGTGGACAGGGTTCCCCACAAGCTCCTACAATGAGCAGTTCTTC	CSARVWTGFPTSSYNEQFF
.	TRBJ2-1	TRBV5-1	15	.	TGCGCCAGCAGCTTGGACTACGGGGGCTACAATGAGCAGTTCTTC	CASSLDYGGYNEQFF
TRBD1	TRBJ1-1	TRBV6-5	18	.	TGTGCCAGCAGTTACTCCAGAAGACAGGGGCGGGTGAACACTGAAGCTTTCTTT	CASSYSRRQGRVNTEAFF
.	TRBJ1-5	TRBV4-1	17	.	TGCGCCAGCAGCGGAGGGCCCATGTGGAGTGGCAATCAGCCCCAGCATTTT	CASSGGPMWSGNQPQHF
.	TRBJ2-1	TRBV6-2/TRBV6-3	16	.	TGTGCCAGCAACCACGACCCGTACGGGGCCGGCAATGAGCAGTTCTTC	CASNHDPYGAGNEQFF
.	TRBJ1-5	TRBV6-5	13	.	TGTGCCAGCCGGGGCGTCGACAATCAGCCCCAGCATTTT	CASRGVDNQPQHF
.	TRBJ2-3	TRBV4-1	13	many	TGCGCCAGCAGCCAAGAGCGCACAGATACGCAGTATTTT	CASSQERTDTQYF
.	TRBJ1-5	TRBV7-9	14	.	TGTGCCAGCAGCTTAGCTGGTCAGGGGTTGCCCCAGCATTTT	CASSLAGQGLPQHF
.	TRBJ2-7	TRBV28	14	.	TGTGCCAGCAGTCCCCGATTGAGGTCCTACGAGCAGTACTTC	CASSPRLRSYEQYF
TRBD2	TRBJ2-1	TRBV11-3	18	.	TGTGCCAGCAGCTTAGATCCAGGCCTAGCGGGAGCCTACAATGAGCAGTTCTTC	CASSLDPGLAGAYNEQFF
TRBD1	TRBJ2-7	TRBV19	14	.	TGTGCCAGTACCAACCGGGACAGCCCCCACGAGCAGTACTTC	CASTNRDSPHEQYF
.	TRBJ1-1	TRBV7-2	14	few	TGTGCCAGCAGCCATCAGGGAGGGGCCACTGAAGCTTTCTTT	CASSHQGGATEAFF
.	TRBJ1-1	TRBV4-2	13	.	TGTGCCAGCAGCCAGGGAAAAAACACTGAAGCTTTCTTT	CASSQGKNTEAFF
.	TRBJ1-2	TRBV28	15	.	TGTGCCAGCAGGACTAGGTCAGAGTACTTCTATGGCTACACCTTC	CASRTRSEYFYGYTF
.	TRBJ2-5	TRBV3-1	17	once	TGTGCCAGCAGCCACTCCATAGTGGCCGGGGCCACGGAGACCCAGTACTTC	CASSHSIVAGATETQYF
TRBD1	TRBJ2-7	TRBV2	17	.	TGTGCCAGCAGTGAATTCAGGTCGGGGACAGGGGTCTACGAGCAGTACTTC	CASSEFRSGTGVYEQYF
.	TRBJ2-5	TRBV19	17	.	TGTGCCAGTAGTATTACAAGGGGTACCCTTCGCCAAGAGACCCAGTACTTC	CASSITRGTLRQETQYF
TRBD2	TRBJ2-5	TRBV11-2	19	.	TGTGCCAGCAGCTTAAGAGGACTAGCGGGGGGGGCGTACCAAGAGACCCAGTACTTC	CASSLRGLAGGAYQETQYF
TRBD1	TRBJ1-2	TRBV6-5	15	.	TGTGCCAGCAGCAATGGACAGGGGCTGCATTATGGCTACACCTTC	CASSNGQGLHYGYTF
.	TRBJ2-5	TRBV4-1	14	.	TGCGCCAGCAGCCAGGTGCCAGTCGAAGAGACCCAGTACTTC	CASSQVPVEETQYF
TRBD2	TRBJ2-7	TRBV9	14	few	TGTGCCAGCAGCCGGGCGGGGGTCTCCTACGAGCAGTACTTC	CASSRAGVSYEQYF
.	TRBJ1-4	TRBV11-2	16	.	TGTGCCAGCAGCCCACTAGTAGGACCAACTAATGAAAAACTGTTTTTT	CASSPLVGPTNEKLFF
.	TRBJ2-6	TRBV12-3/TRBV12-4	14	.	TGTGCCACCATCAACGCGGCTGGGGCCAACGTCCTGACTTTC	CATINAAGANVLTF
.	TRBJ1-3	TRBV4-3	22	.	TGCGCCTGCAGCCCAGGACCCTACCCGGGTAAAGTGTTCCGATACGGTGGAAACACCATATATTTT	CACSPGPYPGKVFRYGGNTIYF
.	TRBJ2-7	TRBV29-1	15	.	TGCAGCGTTGTAGGCCCGGGGGCGGTAACTGGCGAGCAGTACTTC	CSVVGPGAVTGEQYF